A selection of T cell receptor beta chains follows, all from one sample in a study of OX40 agonist ivuxolimab in advanced cancers. The data were produced by immunoSEQ multiplex PCR, yet TCRdb's version contains in-frame clones alone and is incomplete. The table records 60,000 to 90,000 clones, roughly 90% of them present only once. The input for sequencing was CD4+ or CD8+ T cells sorted from blood, taken in a trial of the OX40 agonist ivuxolimab. The receptor source for this set is an adult with an advanced solid tumor such as melanoma, head and neck, liver or kidney cancer. CDR3s include the opening cysteine and the closing phenylalanine or tryptophan. Fields, in order: V gene, J gene, CDR3 protein.

V: TRBV6-1
J: TRBJ1-2
CDR3: CASRQGAGDGYTF

V: TRBV11-2
J: TRBJ2-7
CDR3: CASSFAPGYEQYF

V: TRBV18
J: TRBJ1-6
CDR3: CASSPSGQGNNSPLHF

V: TRBV2
J: TRBJ2-3
CDR3: CASSGRDRSTDTQYF

V: TRBV28
J: TRBJ1-3
CDR3: CASVDYRSGNTIYF

V: TRBV27
J: TRBJ2-7
CDR3: CASSLSGLAGEVPYEQYF

V: TRBV7-9
J: TRBJ2-7
CDR3: CASSPTGTATYEQYF

V: TRBV6-6
J: TRBJ2-7
CDR3: CASSYSDRQVSEQYF

V: TRBV20-1
J: TRBJ2-3
CDR3: CSATEDTQYF

V: TRBV10-2
J: TRBJ1-1
CDR3: CAIRGDLNTEAFF

V: TRBV7-2
J: TRBJ2-7
CDR3: CASSSNGAILGYEQYF

V: TRBV27
J: TRBJ1-1
CDR3: CASSFWGARKNTEAFF

V: TRBV7-9
J: TRBJ2-5
CDR3: CASSSPGTGVGTQYF

V: TRBV7-9
J: TRBJ2-3
CDR3: CASSLALASSTDTQYF

V: TRBV28
J: TRBJ1-2
CDR3: CASSLGGSNYGYTF

V: TRBV6-5
J: TRBJ1-2
CDR3: CASSLLGNYGYTF

V: TRBV9
J: TRBJ1-3
CDR3: CASSATQGQAGNTIYF

V: TRBV23-1
J: TRBJ2-7
CDR3: CASTMDRATYEQYF

V: TRBV9
J: TRBJ2-3
CDR3: CASSVGVSVDTQYF

V: TRBV7-3
J: TRBJ2-3
CDR3: CASSFGGGLSTDTQYF

V: TRBV7-2
J: TRBJ2-7
CDR3: CASSQAGLRGDEQYF

V: TRBV28
J: TRBJ2-7
CDR3: CASTPGSDYEQYF

V: TRBV18
J: TRBJ2-4
CDR3: CASSPNYRGQGKNIQYF

V: TRBV19
J: TRBJ2-4
CDR3: CASLGTSGGRNIQYF

V: TRBV7-8
J: TRBJ2-7
CDR3: CASSLGQGYYEQYF